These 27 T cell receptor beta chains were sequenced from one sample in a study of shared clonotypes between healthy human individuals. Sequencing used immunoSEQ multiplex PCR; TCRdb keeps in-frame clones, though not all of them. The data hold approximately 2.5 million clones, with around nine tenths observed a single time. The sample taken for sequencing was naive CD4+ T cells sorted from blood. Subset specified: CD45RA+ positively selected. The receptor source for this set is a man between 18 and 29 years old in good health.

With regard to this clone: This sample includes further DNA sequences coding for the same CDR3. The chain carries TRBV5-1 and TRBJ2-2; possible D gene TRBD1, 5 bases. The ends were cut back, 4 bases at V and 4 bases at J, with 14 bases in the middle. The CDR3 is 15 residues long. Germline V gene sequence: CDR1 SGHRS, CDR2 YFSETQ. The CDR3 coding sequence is TGCGCCAGCAGCCCCCGCCAGGGCGGCACCGGGGAGCTGTTTTTT. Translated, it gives CASSPRQGGTGELFF.

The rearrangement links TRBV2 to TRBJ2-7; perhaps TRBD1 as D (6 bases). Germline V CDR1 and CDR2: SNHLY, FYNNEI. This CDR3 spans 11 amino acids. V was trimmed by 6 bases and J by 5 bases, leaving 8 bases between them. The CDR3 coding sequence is TGTGCCAGCAGATCAGGGGACGAGCAGTACTTC. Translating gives CASRSGDEQYF. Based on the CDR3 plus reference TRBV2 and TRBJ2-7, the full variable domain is EPEVTQTPSHQVTQMGQEVILRCVPISNHLYFYWYRQILGQKVEFLVSFYNNEISEKSEIFDDQFSVERPDGSNFTLKIRSTKLEDSAMYFCASRSGDEQYFGPGTRLTVT.

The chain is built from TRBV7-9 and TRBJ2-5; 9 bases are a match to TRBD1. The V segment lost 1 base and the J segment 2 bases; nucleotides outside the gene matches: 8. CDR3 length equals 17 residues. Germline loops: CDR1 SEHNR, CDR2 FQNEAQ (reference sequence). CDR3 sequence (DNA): TGTGCCAGCAGCTTAGACGGGACAGGGCTGAAACAAGAGACCCAGTACTTC. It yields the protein CASSLDGTGLKQETQYF.

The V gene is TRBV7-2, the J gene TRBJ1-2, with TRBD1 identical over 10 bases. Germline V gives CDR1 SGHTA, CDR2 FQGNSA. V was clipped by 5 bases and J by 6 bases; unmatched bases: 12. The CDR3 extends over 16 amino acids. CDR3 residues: CASSPGQGELGNGYTF. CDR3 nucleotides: TGTGCCAGCAGCCCAGGACAGGGGGAATTGGGTAATGGCTACACCTTC.

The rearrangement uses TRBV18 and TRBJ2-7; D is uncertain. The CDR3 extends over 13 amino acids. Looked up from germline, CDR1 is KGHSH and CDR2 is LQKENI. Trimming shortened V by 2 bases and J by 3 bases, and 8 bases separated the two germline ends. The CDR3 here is CASSPYNLYEQYF. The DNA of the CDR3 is TGTGCCAGCTCACCATATAACCTCTACGAGCAGTACTTC.

The CDR3 is CSVEPVAGNTIYF. The CDR3 region has the DNA TGCAGCGTTGAACCGGTGGCTGGAAACACCATATATTTT. V usage is TRBV29-1 and J usage is TRBJ1-3, with D unclear. Germline assignment: CDR1 SQVTM and CDR2 ANQGSEA. The CDR3 is 13 residues long. Trimming cost V 2 bases and J 2 bases, with 7 bases left between them. The whole variable domain, filled in from reference TRBV29-1 and TRBJ1-3, reads SAVISQKPSRDICQRGTSLTIQCQVDSQVTMMFWYRQQPGQSLTLIATANQGSEATYESGFVIDKFPISRPNLTFSTLTVSNMSPEDSSIYLCSVEPVAGNTIYFGEGSWLTVV.

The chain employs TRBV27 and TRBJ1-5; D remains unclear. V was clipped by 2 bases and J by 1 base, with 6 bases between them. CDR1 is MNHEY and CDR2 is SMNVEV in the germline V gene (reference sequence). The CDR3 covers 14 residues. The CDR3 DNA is TGTGCCAGCAGTTTAGACTGGAGCAATCAGCCCCAGCATTTT. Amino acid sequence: CASSLDWSNQPQHF.

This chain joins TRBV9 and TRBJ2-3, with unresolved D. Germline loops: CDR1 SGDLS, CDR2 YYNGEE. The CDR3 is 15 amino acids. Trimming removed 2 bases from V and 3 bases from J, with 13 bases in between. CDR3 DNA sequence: TGTGCCAGCAGCGTCATGGATAGGATTACAGATACGCAGTATTTT. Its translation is CASSVMDRITDTQYF.

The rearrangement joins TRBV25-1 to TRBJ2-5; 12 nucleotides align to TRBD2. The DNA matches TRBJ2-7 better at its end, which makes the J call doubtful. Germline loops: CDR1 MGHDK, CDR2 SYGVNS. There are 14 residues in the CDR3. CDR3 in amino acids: CASSLAGGRNEQYF. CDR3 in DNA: TGTGCCAGCAGTCTAGCGGGAGGGAGGAACGAGCAGTACTTC.

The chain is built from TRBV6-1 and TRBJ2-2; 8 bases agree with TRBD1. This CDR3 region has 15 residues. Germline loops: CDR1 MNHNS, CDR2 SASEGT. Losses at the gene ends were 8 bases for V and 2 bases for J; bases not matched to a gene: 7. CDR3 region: CASLSGQDNTGELFF. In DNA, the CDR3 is TGTGCCAGCCTATCGGGACAGGATAACACCGGGGAGCTGTTTTTT.

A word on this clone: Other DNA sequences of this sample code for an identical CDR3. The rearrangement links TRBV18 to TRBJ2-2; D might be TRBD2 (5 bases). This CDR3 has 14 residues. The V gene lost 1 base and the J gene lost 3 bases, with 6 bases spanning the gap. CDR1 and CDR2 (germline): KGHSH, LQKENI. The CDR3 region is CASSPQGDTGELFF. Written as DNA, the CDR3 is TGTGCCAGCTCACCACAGGGAGACACCGGGGAGCTGTTTTTT. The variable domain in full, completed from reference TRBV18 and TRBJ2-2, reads NAGVMQNPRHLVRRRGQEARLRCSPMKGHSHVYWYRQLPEEGLKFMVYLQKENIIDESGMPKERFSAEFPKEGPSILRIQQVVRGDSAAYFCASSPQGDTGELFFGEGSRLTVL.

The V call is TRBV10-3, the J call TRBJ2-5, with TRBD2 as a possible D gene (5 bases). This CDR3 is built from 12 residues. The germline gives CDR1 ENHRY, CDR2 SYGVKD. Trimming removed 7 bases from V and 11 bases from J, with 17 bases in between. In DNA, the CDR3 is TGTGCCATCAATCCGGGGTATCAAGAGCAGTACTTC. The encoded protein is CAINPGYQEQYF.

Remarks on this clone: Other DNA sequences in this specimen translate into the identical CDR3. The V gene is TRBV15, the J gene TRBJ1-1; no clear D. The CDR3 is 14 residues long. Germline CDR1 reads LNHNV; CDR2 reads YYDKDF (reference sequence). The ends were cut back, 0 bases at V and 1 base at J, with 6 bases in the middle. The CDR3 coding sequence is TGTGCCACCAGCAGAGAACCTGAGAACACTGAAGCTTTCTTT. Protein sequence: CATSREPENTEAFF.

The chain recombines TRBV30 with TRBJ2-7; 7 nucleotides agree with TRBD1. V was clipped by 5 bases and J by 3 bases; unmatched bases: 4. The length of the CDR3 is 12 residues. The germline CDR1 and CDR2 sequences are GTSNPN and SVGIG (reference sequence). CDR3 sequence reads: CAWGQADYEQYF. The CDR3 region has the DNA TGTGCCTGGGGACAGGCAGACTACGAGCAGTACTTC.

DNA for the CDR3: TGCGCCAGCAGCTTGGCTAGTGAGCAGTTCTTC. Its translation is CASSLASEQFF. This chain joins TRBV5-1 and TRBJ2-1; D not certain. Trimming stripped 0 bases from V and 9 bases from J, with 4 bases between. CDR3 length: 11 residues. Germline-derived CDR1 and CDR2 are SGHRS and YFSETQ.

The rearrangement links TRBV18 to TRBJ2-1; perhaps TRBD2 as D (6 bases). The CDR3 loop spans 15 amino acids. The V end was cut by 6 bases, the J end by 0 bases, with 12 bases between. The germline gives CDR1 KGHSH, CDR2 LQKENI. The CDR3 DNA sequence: TGTGCCAGCTCCGCGGGACCGCTCTCCTACAATGAGCAGTTCTTC. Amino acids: CASSAGPLSYNEQFF.

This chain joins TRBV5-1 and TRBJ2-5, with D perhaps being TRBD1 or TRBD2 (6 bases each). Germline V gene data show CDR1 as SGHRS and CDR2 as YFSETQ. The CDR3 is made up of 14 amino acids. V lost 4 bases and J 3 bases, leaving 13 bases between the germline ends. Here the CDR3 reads CASSPGAGKETQYF. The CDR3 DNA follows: TGCGCCAGCAGCCCGGGGGCCGGAAAAGAGACCCAGTACTTC.

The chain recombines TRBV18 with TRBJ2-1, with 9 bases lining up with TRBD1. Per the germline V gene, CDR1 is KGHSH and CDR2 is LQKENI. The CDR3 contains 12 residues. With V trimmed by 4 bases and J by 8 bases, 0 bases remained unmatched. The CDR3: CASSRDRDEQFF. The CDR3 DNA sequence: TGTGCCAGCTCACGGGACAGGGATGAGCAGTTCTTC.

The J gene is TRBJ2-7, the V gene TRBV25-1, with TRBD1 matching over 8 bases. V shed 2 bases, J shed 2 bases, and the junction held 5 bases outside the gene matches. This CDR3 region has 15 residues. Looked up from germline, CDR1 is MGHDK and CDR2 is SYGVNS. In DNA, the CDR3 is TGTGCCAGCAGTGAAGGGACAGGATACACCTACGAGCAGTACTTC. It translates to CASSEGTGYTYEQYF.

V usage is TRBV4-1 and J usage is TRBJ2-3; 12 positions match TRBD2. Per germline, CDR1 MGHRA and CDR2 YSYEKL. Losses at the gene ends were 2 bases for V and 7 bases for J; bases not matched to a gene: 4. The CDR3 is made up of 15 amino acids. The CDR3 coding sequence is TGCGCCAGCAGCCAACTAGCGGGGGGGCCGAATACGCAGTATTTT. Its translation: CASSQLAGGPNTQYF.

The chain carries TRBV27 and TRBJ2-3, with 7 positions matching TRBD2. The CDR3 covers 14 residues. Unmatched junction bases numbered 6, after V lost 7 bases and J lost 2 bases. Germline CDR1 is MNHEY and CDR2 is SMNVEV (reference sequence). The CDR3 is CASTGGKFTDTQYF. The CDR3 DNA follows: TGTGCCAGCACGGGGGGAAAGTTCACAGATACGCAGTATTTT.

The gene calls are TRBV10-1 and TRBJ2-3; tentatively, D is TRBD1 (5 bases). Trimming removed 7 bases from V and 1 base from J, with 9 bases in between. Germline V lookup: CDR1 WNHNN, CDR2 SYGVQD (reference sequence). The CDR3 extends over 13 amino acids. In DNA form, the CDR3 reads TGCGCCAGCAAGGAAGGGGGCACAGATACGCAGTATTTT. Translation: CASKEGGTDTQYF.

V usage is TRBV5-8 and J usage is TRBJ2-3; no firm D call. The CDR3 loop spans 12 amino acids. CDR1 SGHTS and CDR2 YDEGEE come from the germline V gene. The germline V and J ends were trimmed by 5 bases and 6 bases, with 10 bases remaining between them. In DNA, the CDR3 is TGTGCCAGCAGTTTAACCCGGGATACGCAGTATTTT. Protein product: CASSLTRDTQYF.

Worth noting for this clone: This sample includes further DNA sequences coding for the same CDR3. The CDR3 spells CASSYAGGNQPQHF. The CDR3 DNA is TGTGCCAGCAGTTACGCCGGGGGCAATCAGCCCCAGCATTTT. The rearrangement joins TRBV6-6 to TRBJ1-5, with unresolved D. V lost 2 bases, J lost 2 bases, and 7 bases lay in between. Germline values: CDR1 MNHNY, CDR2 SVGAGI (reference sequence). The CDR3 runs 14 residues.

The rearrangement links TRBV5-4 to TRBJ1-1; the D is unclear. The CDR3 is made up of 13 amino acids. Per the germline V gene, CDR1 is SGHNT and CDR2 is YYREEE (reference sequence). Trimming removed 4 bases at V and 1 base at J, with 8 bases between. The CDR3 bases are TGTGCCAGCAGCCAACAGAGGAACACTGAAGCTTTCTTT. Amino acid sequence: CASSQQRNTEAFF.

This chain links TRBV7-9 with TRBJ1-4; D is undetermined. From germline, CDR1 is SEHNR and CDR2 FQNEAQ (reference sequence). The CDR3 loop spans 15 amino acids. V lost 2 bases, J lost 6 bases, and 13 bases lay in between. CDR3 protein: CASSLRANLDEKLFF. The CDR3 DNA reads TGTGCCAGCAGCTTACGGGCGAATCTTGATGAAAAACTGTTTTTT.

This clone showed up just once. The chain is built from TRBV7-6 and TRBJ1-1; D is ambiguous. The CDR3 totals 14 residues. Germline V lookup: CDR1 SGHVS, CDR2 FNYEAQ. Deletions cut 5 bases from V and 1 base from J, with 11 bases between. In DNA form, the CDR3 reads TGTGCCAGCAGCCCCCCCGTCACGAACACTGAAGCTTTCTTT. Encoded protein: CASSPPVTNTEAFF.